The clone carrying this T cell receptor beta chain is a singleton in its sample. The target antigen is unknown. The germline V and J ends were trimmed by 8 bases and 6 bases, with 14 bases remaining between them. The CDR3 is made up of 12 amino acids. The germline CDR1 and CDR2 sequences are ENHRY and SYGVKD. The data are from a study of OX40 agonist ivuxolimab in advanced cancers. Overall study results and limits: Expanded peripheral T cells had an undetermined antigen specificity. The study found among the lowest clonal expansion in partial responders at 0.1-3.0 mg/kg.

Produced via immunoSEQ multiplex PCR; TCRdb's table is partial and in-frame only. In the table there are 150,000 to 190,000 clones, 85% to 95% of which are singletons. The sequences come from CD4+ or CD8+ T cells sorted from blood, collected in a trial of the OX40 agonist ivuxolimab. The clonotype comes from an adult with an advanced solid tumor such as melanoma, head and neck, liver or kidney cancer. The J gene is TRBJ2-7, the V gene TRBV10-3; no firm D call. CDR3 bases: TGTGCCATCTCTCCGGGTTATGTCGAGCAGTACTTC. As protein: CAISPGYVEQYF.